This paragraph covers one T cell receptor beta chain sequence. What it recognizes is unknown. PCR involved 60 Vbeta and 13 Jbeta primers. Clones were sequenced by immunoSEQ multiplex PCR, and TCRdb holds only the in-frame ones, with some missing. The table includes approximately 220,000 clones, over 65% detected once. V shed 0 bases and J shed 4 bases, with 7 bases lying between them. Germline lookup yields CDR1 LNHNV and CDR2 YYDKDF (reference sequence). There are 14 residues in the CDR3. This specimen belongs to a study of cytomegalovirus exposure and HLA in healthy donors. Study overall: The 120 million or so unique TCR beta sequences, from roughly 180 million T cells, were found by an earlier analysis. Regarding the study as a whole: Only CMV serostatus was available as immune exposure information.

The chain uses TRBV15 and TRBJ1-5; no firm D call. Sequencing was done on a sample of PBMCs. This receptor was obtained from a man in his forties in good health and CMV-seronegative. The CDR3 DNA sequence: TGTGCCACCAGCAGAGAAGTGAGTAATCAGCCCCAGCATTTT. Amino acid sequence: CATSREVSNQPQHF.